The entry below gives a single T cell receptor beta chain sequence along with its context. This record belongs to a study of shared clonotypes between healthy human individuals. The table came from immunoSEQ multiplex PCR; TCRdb's copy has only in-frame clones and leaves some out. This sample carries 2 million to 2.5 million clones, approximately 94% of them seen once, and the ten largest clones take roughly 0.13%. This CDR3 has 16 amino acids. Trimming at V came to 4 bases and at J to 3 bases, leaving 8 bases not matched to a gene. Germline values: CDR1 SGHRS, CDR2 YFSETQ. The sample taken for sequencing was naive CD4+ T cells sorted from blood. Subset described: CD45RA+ positively selected. The chain employs TRBV5-1 and TRBJ2-3; 10 nucleotides agree with TRBD2. The origin of this receptor is a man between 18 and 29 years old in good health. The CDR3 DNA is TGCGCCAGCAGCCTCGGACTAGCGGAGGTGACAGATACGCAGTATTTT. Protein: CASSLGLAEVTDTQYF.